Following are 18 T cell receptor beta chains from one sample sequenced in a study of graft-versus-host responses after intestinal transplantation. Clones were sequenced by immunoSEQ multiplex PCR, and TCRdb holds only the in-frame ones, with some missing. Seen here are about 82,000 clones, 90% to 95% observed once, and the top ten hold nearly 0.1%. The antigens for these receptors are not known. The input for sequencing was unstimulated CD4+ T cells sorted from spleen or lymph node cells, taken before intestinal transplant. Receptors were obtained from a human donor who received an intestinal transplant.

This chain links TRBV28 with TRBJ2-1; 9 nucleotides align to TRBD2. Germline V gene sequence: CDR1 MDHEN, CDR2 SYDVKM. The CDR3 totals 15 residues. Trimming removed 4 bases from V and 7 bases from J; junction bases left unmatched: 8. The CDR3 loop is CASSSHSRGGNEQFF. CDR3 nucleotides: TGTGCCAGCAGTTCCCACTCGCGGGGGGGGAATGAGCAGTTCTTC.

The chain joins TRBV7-2 to TRBJ1-2; 9 bases are shared with TRBD1. CDR1 is SGHTA and CDR2 is FQGNSA in the germline V gene. V shed 2 bases and J 5 bases; nucleotides not matched to a gene: 6. The CDR3 consists of 15 residues. The CDR3 sequence: CASSLRGQGNYGYTF. In DNA form, the CDR3 reads TGTGCCAGCAGCTTACGCGGACAGGGGAATTATGGCTACACCTTC.

The chain employs TRBV5-1 and TRBJ1-1, with a tentative D call TRBD1 (6 bases). The CDR3 sequence is 14 residues long. Trimming shortened V by 4 bases and J by 4 bases, and 14 bases separated the two germline ends. The germline V gene encodes CDR1 SGHRS and CDR2 YFSETQ. This CDR3 reads CASSARGQGTEAFF. The CDR3, as DNA: TGCGCCAGCAGCGCGCGGGGGCAAGGCACTGAAGCTTTCTTT. Full variable domain (outside the CDR3, taken from reference TRBV5-1 and TRBJ1-1): KAGVTQTPRYLIKTRGQQVTLSCSPISGHRSVSWYQQTPGQGLQFLFEYFSETQRNKGNFPGRFSGRQFSNSRSEMNVSTLELGDSALYLCASSARGQGTEAFFGQGTRLTVV.

This clone was seen once. The CDR3 DNA reads TGTGCCAGCAGCTTGAGGGCAGGGGGTACAGATACGCAGTATTTT. Translating gives CASSLRAGGTDTQYF. The chain has TRBV5-6 and TRBJ2-3, with 7 bases lining up with TRBD1. Germline-derived CDR1 and CDR2 are SGHDT and YYEEEE. The CDR3 totals 15 residues. The V gene end was trimmed by 1 base and the J gene end by 3 bases; junction bases not matched to a gene: 5. Complete variable domain (other parts from reference TRBV5-6 and TRBJ2-3): DAGVTQSPTHLIKTRGQQVTLRCSPKSGHDTVSWYQQALGQGPQFIFQYYEEEERQRGNFPDRFSGHQFPNYSSELNVNALLLGDSALYLCASSLRAGGTDTQYFGPGTRLTVL.

This chain joins TRBV18 and TRBJ2-7; the match to TRBD1 covers 9 bases. Germline V CDR1 and CDR2: KGHSH, LQKENI. Trimming removed 6 bases from V and 3 bases from J; junction bases left unmatched: 6. This CDR3 has 14 residues. DNA of the CDR3: TGTGCCAGCTCGGCGGACAGGGGTAACTACGAGCAGTACTTC. Translating gives CASSADRGNYEQYF.

In its sample, this clone was seen once. The gene calls are TRBV27 and TRBJ1-6, with TRBD1 matching over 7 bases. V lost 0 bases, J lost 1 base, and 3 bases stayed unmatched. The germline V gene encodes CDR1 MNHEY and CDR2 SMNVEV (reference sequence). CDR3 length: 17 amino acids. The CDR3 nucleotides read TGTGCCAGCAGTTTATCAGGGGGCAATTCCTATAATTCACCCCTCCACTTT. Encoded protein: CASSLSGGNSYNSPLHF.

The CDR3 bases are TGTGCCAGCAGCCAGGACAGAGGGACTAGCGGGGGGGGCGGGGCCAACGTCCTGACTTTC. This codes for CASSQDRGTSGGGGANVLTF. The genes are TRBV4-2 and TRBJ2-6; 16 bases are shared with TRBD2. The CDR3 is 20 amino acids. The ends lost 3 bases at V and 4 bases at J; junction bases unmatched: 9. Germline CDR1 is LGHNA and CDR2 is YNFKEQ.

The rearrangement links TRBV5-1 to TRBJ2-5, with D possibly matching TRBD1 (5 bases). CDR3 length equals 15 residues. The V end lost 4 bases, the J end lost 2 bases, and 15 bases lay between the germline ends. CDR1 is SGHRS and CDR2 is YFSETQ in the germline V gene. The CDR3 is CASSAQGTGQETQYF. The CDR3 DNA sequence: TGCGCCAGCAGCGCCCAGGGCACCGGGCAAGAGACCCAGTACTTC.

V gene TRBV7-9 combines with J gene TRBJ1-2; 8 positions agree with TRBD1. The germline CDR1 and CDR2 sequences are SEHNR and FQNEAQ (reference sequence). V was clipped by 0 bases and J by 7 bases; unmatched bases: 4. The CDR3 contains 14 residues. CDR3 protein: CASSLAVTGGGYTF. Written as DNA, the CDR3 is TGTGCCAGCAGCTTAGCGGTAACAGGGGGTGGCTACACCTTC.

The chain has TRBV6-1 and TRBJ2-7; TRBD2 might be the D (6 bases). Germline V gene lookup returns CDR1 MNHNS and CDR2 SASEGT. This CDR3 is built from 16 residues. Between the trimmed V and J ends, which lost 0 bases and 7 bases, there was a span of 19 bases. The CDR3 here is CASSEALGGALGEQYF. CDR3 in DNA: TGTGCCAGCAGTGAAGCGCTCGGAGGGGCCCTGGGGGAGCAGTACTTC.

The rearrangement links TRBV7-2 to TRBJ1-1, with D possibly TRBD1 on 6 matching bases. V was cut by 7 bases and J by 8 bases, with 17 bases left in between. The length of the CDR3 is 13 residues. Germline CDR1 is SGHTA and CDR2 is FQGNSA. The chain's CDR3 is CASTPWGLREAFF. For the CDR3, the DNA is TGTGCCAGCACCCCTTGGGGGCTACGAGAAGCTTTCTTT.

This chain links TRBV5-6 with TRBJ2-7; the match to TRBD1 covers 8 bases. The CDR3 spans 14 residues. With 0 bases clipped from V and 6 bases from J, the junction kept 5 bases outside the gene matches. Looked up from germline, CDR1 is SGHDT and CDR2 is YYEEEE. The CDR3 reads CASSLGWTGSEQYF. In DNA form, the CDR3 reads TGTGCCAGCAGCTTGGGCTGGACAGGGAGCGAGCAGTACTTC.

J is TRBJ1-1 and V is TRBV7-9, with no clear D. V was trimmed by 5 bases and J by 2 bases, leaving 12 bases between them. This CDR3 is 14 amino acids long. Per the germline V gene, CDR1 is SEHNR and CDR2 is FQNEAQ (reference sequence). This CDR3 reads CASSPTGSNTEAFF. The CDR3 DNA sequence: TGTGCCAGCAGCCCAACCGGGTCCAACACTGAAGCTTTCTTT.

The chain employs TRBV7-9 and TRBJ1-3, with 9 bases matching TRBD1. The CDR3 consists of 16 residues. Germline loops: CDR1 SEHNR, CDR2 FQNEAQ (reference sequence). Trimming cost V 0 bases and J 8 bases; bases outside gene matches: 8. The chain's CDR3 is CASSLARTGAVDTIYF. CDR3 DNA sequence: TGTGCCAGCAGCTTAGCCCGGACAGGGGCAGTTGACACCATATATTTT.

The chain employs TRBV16 and TRBJ1-6, with D perhaps TRBD1 (6 bases). Germline V CDR1 and CDR2: KGHSY, FQNENV. V was cut by 4 bases and J by 7 bases, with 11 bases left in between. The CDR3 contains 14 residues. CDR3 protein: CASSPLQGNSPLHF. Here the CDR3 DNA reads TGTGCCAGCAGCCCCTTGCAGGGGAATTCACCCCTCCACTTT.

The chain carries TRBV7-9 and TRBJ2-7, with 7 bases matching TRBD1. Per the germline V gene, CDR1 is SEHNR and CDR2 is FQNEAQ (reference sequence). This CDR3 is built from 14 residues. Trimming at V came to 4 bases and at J to 4 bases, leaving 7 bases not matched to a gene. CDR3 bases: TGTGCCAGCAGCTCCCCGGGACAGCAGTACGAGCAGTACTTC. Encoded protein: CASSSPGQQYEQYF.

The V call is TRBV7-8, the J call TRBJ1-1; a weak D match, TRBD1 (5 bases). The V gene lost 3 bases and the J gene lost 5 bases, with 7 bases spanning the gap. This CDR3 is built from 12 residues. Per germline, CDR1 SGHVS and CDR2 FQNEAQ. This CDR3 is CASSLPGTEAFF. The CDR3 nucleotides read TGTGCCAGCAGCTTGCCAGGGACTGAAGCTTTCTTT. Variable domain in full (rest from reference TRBV7-8 and TRBJ1-1): GAGVSQSPRYKVAKRGQDVALRCDPISGHVSLFWYQQALGQGPEFLTYFQNEAQLDKSGLPSDRFFAERPEGSVSTLKIQRTQQEDSAVYLCASSLPGTEAFFGQGTRLTVV.

This chain links TRBV7-2 with TRBJ1-5; D unresolved. The CDR3 totals 16 residues. Trimming pared 1 base from V and 10 bases from J, leaving 20 bases between. Per the germline V gene, CDR1 is SGHTA and CDR2 is FQGNSA. Written as DNA, the CDR3 is TGTGCCAGCAGCTTAGGGGCCCGCAGCCTTGTGAGCCCCCAGCATTTT. Translating it yields CASSLGARSLVSPQHF.